This passage covers 3 T cell receptor beta chains from one sample sequenced in a study of T cell responses to AZD1222 COVID-19 vaccine. Sequenced by immunoSEQ multiplex PCR; TCRdb stores in-frame clones only, minus some. The sample lists approximately 46,000 clones, roughly 90% occurring once. This material consisted of peripheral blood, taken 28 days after the second AZD1222 dose. All receptors come from an adult who received the AZD1222 COVID-19 vaccine.

V gene TRBV6-5 combines with J gene TRBJ2-7; the D gene is possibly TRBD1 (6 bases). The CDR3 runs to 15 residues. V was shortened by 4 bases and J by 6 bases, with 19 bases between the two germline ends. CDR1 MNHEY and CDR2 SVGAGI come from the germline V gene. The CDR3 region has the DNA TGTGCCAGCAGTTCTCCCAAGCAGGGGCGGTTCGAGCAGTACTTC. Protein product: CASSSPKQGRFEQYF.

This clone was seen just once. This chain joins TRBV6-2 or TRBV6-3 and TRBJ1-5, with 8 nucleotides matching TRBD1. The germline gives CDR1 MNHEY, CDR2 SVGEGT. Trimming at V came to 2 bases and at J to 2 bases, leaving 5 bases not matched to a gene. The CDR3 is 16 amino acids. CDR3 residues: CASSYRSDRGNQPQHF. The CDR3 DNA follows: TGTGCCAGCAGTTACAGGTCGGACAGGGGCAATCAGCCCCAGCATTTT.

This chain links TRBV4-1 with TRBJ1-4; a weak D match, TRBD1 (5 bases). The CDR3 sequence is 18 residues long. Germline CDR1 and CDR2: MGHRA and YSYEKL. Deletions cut 0 bases from V and 5 bases from J, with 19 bases between. For the CDR3, the DNA is TGCGCCAGCAGCCAAGATGTGGCAGGGCGTGGAGGGAATGAAAAACTGTTTTTT. This gives the protein CASSQDVAGRGGNEKLFF.